Described below is a single T cell receptor (beta chain) sequence and its context. The sample comes from a study of shared clonotypes between healthy human individuals. Assay used: immunoSEQ multiplex PCR; TCRdb lists only in-frame clones, some missing. The profile covers about 1 million clones, with under 80% appearing a single time and approximately 1.5% taken by the ten largest. Germline loops: CDR1 MNHEY, CDR2 SVGAGI. The CDR3 runs to 13 residues. Trimming stripped 5 bases from V and 1 base from J, with 9 bases between. The sequence was collected from a man younger than 30 in good health. This chain connects TRBV6-5 to TRBJ2-7, with D perhaps TRBD1 (5 bases). Material for sequencing was memory CD4+ T cells sorted from blood. Subset noted: CD45RA-negative fraction. CDR3 DNA: TGTGCCAGCAGTCAATACAGGTCCTACGAGCAGTACTTC. It codes for CASSQYRSYEQYF.